Listed here are 8 T cell receptor beta chains from one sample, sequenced in a study of T cell responses to AZD1222 COVID-19 vaccine. Sequenced by immunoSEQ multiplex PCR; TCRdb stores in-frame clones only, minus some. The sample has about 130,000 clones; 70% to 90% are singletons. This specimen consisted of peripheral blood, obtained on day 0 of AZD1222 vaccination. Source of these receptors: an adult in good health.

The chain recombines TRBV5-1 with TRBJ1-4; TRBD1 might be the D (6 bases). This CDR3 has 15 amino acids. V was pared by 4 bases and J by 3 bases, with 13 bases between. Germline lookup yields CDR1 SGHRS and CDR2 YFSETQ. DNA for the CDR3: TGCGCCAGCAGCGCCCCAGGGGTAGCTAATGAAAAACTGTTTTTT. Translating gives CASSAPGVANEKLFF. Full variable domain (missing parts from reference TRBV5-1 and TRBJ1-4): KAGVTQTPRYLIKTRGQQVTLSCSPISGHRSVSWYQQTPGQGLQFLFEYFSETQRNKGNFPGRFSGRQFSNSRSEMNVSTLELGDSALYLCASSAPGVANEKLFFGSGTQLSVL.

The V call is TRBV5-1, the J call TRBJ1-2; TRBD1 agrees at 11 bases. Germline values: CDR1 SGHRS, CDR2 YFSETQ. J gave up 7 bases and V 4 bases, and 9 bases lay outside the gene matches. The CDR3 covers 15 residues. This CDR3 is CASSPADRGLAGYTF. Written as DNA, the CDR3 is TGCGCCAGCAGCCCAGCGGACAGGGGGCTGGCTGGCTACACCTTC.

This clone has only one observation. The V call is TRBV4-3, the J call TRBJ1-2; unclear D gene. This CDR3 is built from 15 residues. Germline lookup yields CDR1 LGHNA and CDR2 YSLEER. Trimming removed 0 bases at V and 4 bases at J, with 12 bases between. DNA of the CDR3: TGCGCCAGCAGCCAAGATGAGGCAGGACCCTATGGCTACACCTTC. It translates to CASSQDEAGPYGYTF.

V is TRBV9 and J is TRBJ2-7; D not certain. The CDR3 has 13 amino acids. In germline, CDR1 is SGDLS, CDR2 YYNGEE. The V end lost 0 bases, the J end lost 2 bases, and 6 bases lay between the germline ends. The CDR3 sequence: CASSVAPAYEQYF. In nucleotides, the CDR3 is TGTGCCAGCAGCGTAGCTCCAGCCTACGAGCAGTACTTC.

The chain employs TRBV5-1 and TRBJ2-5, with D unclear. Trimming shortened V by 5 bases and J by 5 bases, and 10 bases separated the two germline ends. The CDR3 is made up of 12 amino acids. Germline V gene lookup returns CDR1 SGHRS and CDR2 YFSETQ. The CDR3 nucleotides are TGCGCCAGCAGGTTGTTCCGCGAGACCCAGTACTTC. Amino acid sequence: CASRLFRETQYF.

The V and J genes are TRBV15 and TRBJ2-6; D is possibly TRBD1 or TRBD2 (5 bases each). The CDR3 has 18 residues. With 4 bases removed from V and 4 bases from J, the gap between germline ends came to 20 bases. The germline CDR1 and CDR2 sequences are LNHNV and YYDKDF (reference sequence). Here the CDR3 reads CATSISGTATWGANVLTF. CDR3 coding DNA: TGTGCCACCAGCATCTCCGGGACGGCGACCTGGGGGGCCAACGTCCTGACTTTC.

This chain connects TRBV7-8 to TRBJ2-7, with D possibly called TRBD1 or TRBD2 (5 bases each). Trimming pared 1 base from V and 1 base from J, leaving 8 bases between. The CDR3 runs to 14 residues. The V gene's germline CDR1 is SGHVS and CDR2 FQNEAQ. The CDR3 sequence is CASSLGGKSYEQYF. The CDR3 DNA follows: TGTGCCAGCAGCTTAGGGGGGAAATCCTACGAGCAGTACTTC.

This chain joins TRBV21-1 and TRBJ1-2; the table assigns TRBD1, which was not confirmed against the DNA. TRBV21-1 is flagged as a pseudogene. The CDR3 loop spans 14 amino acids. Written as DNA, the CDR3 is TGTGCCAGCAGCAATAGGGACAGGGGTTGTGGCTACACCTTC. It specifies CASSNRDRGCGYTF.